What follows are 11 T cell receptor beta chains derived from one specimen sequenced in a study of control samples from healthy donors and cancer patients. Produced via immunoSEQ multiplex PCR; TCRdb's table is partial and in-frame only. There are about 120,000 clones in the sample; roughly 90% occur only once, and approximately 2% lies in the top ten. Sequenced sample: blood. All receptors come from a woman aged 45-59 years in good health.

The chain has TRBV11-2 and TRBJ1-2; a possible D gene is TRBD1 (5 bases). Deletions cut 7 bases from V and 4 bases from J, with 16 bases between. Looked up from germline, CDR1 is SGHAT and CDR2 is FQNNGV. The CDR3 contains 14 residues. CDR3 residues: CASTKGTASYGYTF. CDR3 nucleotide sequence: TGTGCCAGCACCAAAGGGACCGCTTCCTATGGCTACACCTTC. The variable domain in full, completed from reference TRBV11-2 and TRBJ1-2, reads EAGVAQSPRYKIIEKRQSVAFWCNPISGHATLYWYQQILGQGPKLLIQFQNNGVVDDSQLPKDRFSAERLKGVDSTLKIQPAKLEDSAVYLCASTKGTASYGYTFGSGTRLTVV.

The chain has TRBV25-1 and TRBJ1-2, with no clear D. The germline CDR1 and CDR2 sequences are MGHDK and SYGVNS. CDR3 length equals 13 residues. Trimming removed 0 bases at V and 6 bases at J, with 8 bases between. The CDR3 spells CASSEYEGNGYTF. The CDR3 DNA reads as TGTGCCAGCAGTGAATATGAAGGGAATGGCTACACCTTC.

The V and J genes are TRBV2 and TRBJ1-1; 7 bases map to TRBD1. The CDR3 totals 14 residues. J lost 5 bases, V lost 4 bases, and 7 bases had no gene match. Germline assignment: CDR1 SNHLY and CDR2 FYNNEI. CDR3 amino acids: CASSGWTGGTEAFF. CDR3 DNA sequence: TGTGCCAGCAGTGGCTGGACAGGTGGAACTGAAGCTTTCTTT. The full variable domain, in which reference TRBV2 and TRBJ1-1 provide the parts outside the CDR3, is EPEVTQTPSHQVTQMGQEVILRCVPISNHLYFYWYRQILGQKVEFLVSFYNNEISEKSEIFDDQFSVERPDGSNFTLKIRSTKLEDSAMYFCASSGWTGGTEAFFGQGTRLTVV.

The V call is TRBV19, the J call TRBJ2-2; no clear D gene. Trimming left V 3 bases short and J 2 bases short, with 10 bases between. This CDR3 region has 15 residues. CDR1 LNHDA and CDR2 SQIVND come from the germline V gene (reference sequence). CDR3 sequence (DNA): TGTGCCAGTAGTATCTGGCTCCTAAACACCGGGGAGCTGTTTTTT. Translation gives CASSIWLLNTGELFF.

The V and J genes are TRBV28 and TRBJ1-5; no clear D. Trimming stripped 2 bases from V and 2 bases from J, with 10 bases between. This CDR3 region has 15 residues. Per the germline V gene, CDR1 is MDHEN and CDR2 is SYDVKM. Written as DNA, the CDR3 is TGTGCCAGCAGTTTAGGCGGGCGAGGCAATCAGCCCCAGCATTTT. Residues: CASSLGGRGNQPQHF.

This chain uses TRBV5-4 with TRBJ1-1; no clear D gene. Germline CDR1 reads SGHNT; CDR2 reads YYREEE (reference sequence). The CDR3 totals 13 residues. V was trimmed by 1 base and J by 1 base, leaving 5 bases between them. CDR3 nucleotide sequence: TGTGCCAGCAGCTTGTCGTCGAACACTGAAGCTTTCTTT. The encoded protein is CASSLSSNTEAFF.

The CDR3 DNA sequence: TGTGCCAGCAGTAAAGAGACAAAAAATCAGCCCCAGCATTTT. Translating gives CASSKETKNQPQHF. The chain joins TRBV2 to TRBJ1-5, with D uncertain. The V end lost 5 bases, the J end lost 4 bases, and 12 bases lay between the germline ends. Germline V gene data show CDR1 as SNHLY and CDR2 as FYNNEI. The CDR3 loop spans 14 amino acids. Supplemented by reference TRBV2 and TRBJ1-5, the full variable domain reads EPEVTQTPSHQVTQMGQEVILRCVPISNHLYFYWYRQILGQKVEFLVSFYNNEISEKSEIFDDQFSVERPDGSNFTLKIRSTKLEDSAMYFCASSKETKNQPQHFGDGTRLSIL.

V gene TRBV9 combines with J gene TRBJ2-7; 9 nucleotides align to TRBD2. The trim removed 0 bases at V and 4 bases at J, leaving 5 bases unmatched. There are 15 residues in the CDR3. Germline V lookup: CDR1 SGDLS, CDR2 YYNGEE. The CDR3 nucleotides are TGTGCCAGCAGCGTAGACCTAGCGGGAAGGTACGAGCAGTACTTC. Translating gives CASSVDLAGRYEQYF.

The rearrangement joins TRBV10-3 to TRBJ1-2; 9 bases line up with TRBD1. The trim removed 7 bases at V and 2 bases at J, leaving 5 bases unmatched. The CDR3 totals 14 residues. Per the germline V gene, CDR1 is ENHRY and CDR2 is SYGVKD. The CDR3 nucleotides are TGTGCCATCAAAGATGGACAGGGGAACTATGGCTACACCTTC. Translated, it gives CAIKDGQGNYGYTF.

This chain connects TRBV19 to TRBJ1-2, with D perhaps TRBD1 (5 bases). Germline V gene sequence: CDR1 LNHDA, CDR2 SQIVND (reference sequence). Trimming left V 7 bases short and J 8 bases short, with 17 bases between. The CDR3 totals 13 residues. CDR3 in DNA: TGTGCCAGTAAGGATCCGGGGCCGGAAGGCTACACCTTC. Its translation: CASKDPGPEGYTF.

The chain employs TRBV24-1 and TRBJ2-5, with D possibly matching TRBD2 (6 bases). The V gene's germline CDR1 is KGHDR and CDR2 SFDVKD. The CDR3 is 15 residues long. V gave up 4 bases and J gave up 3 bases, with 14 bases separating them. The CDR3 coding sequence is TGTGCCACCAGTGAGGCGGGACTTGTGGAAGAGACCCAGTACTTC. Residues: CATSEAGLVEETQYF.